One sample yielded the 21 T cell receptor beta chains listed below, sequenced in a study of blood T cell repertoires in COVID-19. Using immunoSEQ multiplex PCR, the repertoire was profiled, and TCRdb retains in-frame clones only, with some absent. This sample carries under 300,000 clones, around 90% of them seen once, and the ten largest clones take about 1.9%. The sequencing sample was made of PBMCs or T cells enriched from blood (not recorded which). These receptors originate from a woman aged 18-35 years who had recovered from COVID-19.

V usage is TRBV5-1 and J usage is TRBJ1-2; D is unclear. This CDR3 region has 14 residues. Germline assignment: CDR1 SGHRS and CDR2 YFSETQ. Trimming shortened V by 5 bases and J by 2 bases, and 13 bases separated the two germline ends. CDR3 loop: CASSELSGNYGYTF. CDR3 nucleotides: TGCGCCAGCAGTGAGCTGTCCGGGAACTATGGCTACACCTTC.

This clone was recorded only once. The chain links TRBV10-2 to TRBJ1-5, with 9 bases that match TRBD1. The CDR3 has 13 residues. V lost 8 bases to trimming and J lost 6 bases; unmatched junction nucleotides: 5. The germline V gene has CDR1 WSHSY and CDR2 SAAADI. The CDR3 DNA follows: TGCGCCAGCGGCACAGGGGGCGGTCAGCCCCAGCATTTT. Translated, it gives CASGTGGGQPQHF.

This chain uses TRBV20-1 with TRBJ2-5, with unresolved D. The CDR3 consists of 10 residues. Per the germline V gene, CDR1 is DFQATT and CDR2 is SNEGSKA (reference sequence). The V end lost 6 bases, the J end lost 2 bases, and 4 bases lay between the germline ends. The CDR3 sequence: CSAKQETQYF. CDR3 bases: TGCAGTGCCAAACAAGAGACCCAGTACTTC.

The CDR3 region is CSATENTEAFF. In nucleotides, the CDR3 is TGCAGCGCCACAGAGAACACTGAAGCTTTCTTT. V gene TRBV29-1 combines with J gene TRBJ1-1; D not resolved. The CDR3 contains 11 residues. The V end lost 7 bases, the J end lost 1 base, and 7 bases lay between the germline ends. Germline V lookup: CDR1 SQVTM, CDR2 ANQGSEA.

V is TRBV6-5 and J is TRBJ2-3; TRBD2 matches at 12 bases. The CDR3 spans 15 residues. Germline V gene sequence: CDR1 MNHEY, CDR2 SVGAGI. The V gene end was trimmed by 7 bases and the J gene end by 1 base; junction bases not matched to a gene: 3. CDR3 sequence: CASTRTSGGTDTQYF. The CDR3 DNA is TGTGCCAGCACCAGGACTAGCGGGGGCACAGATACGCAGTATTTT.

The chain recombines TRBV3-1 (or the pseudogene TRBV3-2) with TRBJ1-6, with TRBD1 matching over 7 bases. Germline CDR1 reads LGHDT; CDR2 reads YNNKEL (reference sequence). CDR3 length: 15 amino acids. The J segment lost 5 bases and the V segment lost 6 bases, leaving 7 bases of the junction unmatched. The CDR3 DNA sequence: TGTGCCAGCAGGGCCTGGGACAGACATAATTCACCCCTCCACTTT. Its protein product is CASRAWDRHNSPLHF.

The chain links TRBV2 to TRBJ2-2, with TRBD1 as a possible D gene (6 bases). CDR3 length: 15 residues. Germline assignment: CDR1 SNHLY and CDR2 FYNNEI. Between the trimmed V and J ends, which lost 4 bases and 4 bases, there was a span of 13 bases. Written as DNA, the CDR3 is TGTGCCAGCAGTGTAAGGGGGACCTTCACCGGGGAGCTGTTTTTT. Its protein is CASSVRGTFTGELFF.

To note about this clone: The identical CDR3 is also encoded by other nucleotide sequences in the sample. The rearrangement uses TRBV18 and TRBJ1-2; perhaps TRBD1 as D (6 bases). From germline, CDR1 is KGHSH and CDR2 LQKENI. The CDR3 extends over 14 amino acids. V was trimmed by 3 bases and J by 5 bases, leaving 13 bases between them. The CDR3 region is CASSPGAGDYGYTF. The CDR3 DNA follows: TGTGCCAGCTCACCGGGGGCAGGGGATTATGGCTACACCTTC.

This clone was observed a handful of times. The V gene is TRBV24-1, the J gene TRBJ1-6; D is uncertain. From germline, CDR1 is KGHDR and CDR2 SFDVKD. The CDR3 contains 14 residues. The V end lost 4 bases, the J end lost 3 bases, and 6 bases lay between the germline ends. The CDR3: CATSEGGYNSPLHF. CDR3 nucleotides: TGTGCCACCAGTGAAGGAGGCTATAATTCACCCCTCCACTTT.

The J gene is TRBJ2-7, the V gene TRBV11-3; D might be TRBD2 (5 bases). Germline CDR1 SGHNT, CDR2 YENEEA. V lost 5 bases, J lost 0 bases, and 17 bases lay in between. CDR3 length: 16 amino acids. The CDR3 spells CASSPGVQLSSYEQYF. In DNA, the CDR3 is TGTGCCAGCAGCCCCGGGGTGCAGTTGAGCTCCTACGAGCAGTACTTC.

The V call is TRBV7-9, the J call TRBJ2-3, with D tentatively TRBD1 (6 bases). Germline assignment: CDR1 SEHNR and CDR2 FQNEAQ (reference sequence). V gave up 6 bases and J gave up 6 bases, with 13 bases separating them. The CDR3 covers 13 residues. The CDR3 nucleotides are TGTGCCAGCAGATCAGGGGCCGGGGATACGCAGTATTTT. Its protein product is CASRSGAGDTQYF.

The chain has TRBV18 and TRBJ1-2, with a weak D call TRBD1 (5 bases). The CDR3 runs 13 residues. Trimming removed 3 bases from V and 8 bases from J, with 13 bases in between. The germline V gene encodes CDR1 KGHSH and CDR2 LQKENI. This chain's CDR3 is CASSPSRDEGYTF. The CDR3 DNA sequence: TGTGCCAGCTCACCGAGCAGGGATGAAGGCTACACCTTC.

V and J are TRBV19 and TRBJ1-1; no clear D. Looked up from germline, CDR1 is LNHDA and CDR2 is SQIVND (reference sequence). The CDR3 spans 13 residues. V lost 6 bases to trimming and J lost 1 base, with 9 bases between them. The CDR3 bases are TGTGCCAGTAGGCACCGGGGGAACACTGAAGCTTTCTTT. Protein sequence: CASRHRGNTEAFF. Together with reference TRBV19 and TRBJ1-1, the CDR3 gives the full variable domain: DGGITQSPKYLFRKEGQNVTLSCEQNLNHDAMYWYRQDPGQGLRLIYYSQIVNDFQKGDIAEGYSVSREKKESFPLTVTSAQKNPTAFYLCASRHRGNTEAFFGQGTRLTVV.

This clone was seen a few times. The chain links TRBV19 to TRBJ2-1; 9 bases line up with TRBD2. The CDR3 is made up of 15 amino acids. Trimming at V came to 5 bases and at J to 8 bases, leaving 10 bases not matched to a gene. Germline V gene sequence: CDR1 LNHDA, CDR2 SQIVND (reference sequence). CDR3: CASSPRLAVDHEQFF. The CDR3 nucleotides are TGTGCCAGTAGTCCTCGACTAGCGGTGGATCATGAGCAGTTCTTC.

The CDR3 DNA sequence: TGTGCCAGCAGTTTGGGGAGGGAGGAGAAGCAGTTCTTC. Protein product: CASSLGREEKQFF. V gene TRBV28 combines with J gene TRBJ2-1, with 7 positions matching TRBD2. Germline V gene data show CDR1 as MDHEN and CDR2 as SYDVKM. The CDR3 runs 13 residues. V shed 3 bases, J shed 11 bases, and the junction held 7 bases outside the gene matches.

The chain recombines TRBV7-9 with TRBJ1-2; D unclear. Trimming took off 2 bases at V and 4 bases at J, with 5 bases between the two ends. The CDR3 totals 12 residues. Germline CDR1 SEHNR, CDR2 FQNEAQ (reference sequence). CDR3 residues: CASSLQVYGYTF. CDR3 DNA sequence: TGTGCCAGCAGCTTACAGGTCTATGGCTACACCTTC.

The rearrangement joins TRBV19 to TRBJ1-2; TRBD1 is a possible D gene (6 bases). Germline CDR1 reads LNHDA; CDR2 reads SQIVND (reference sequence). The CDR3 runs 12 residues. The ends were cut back, 2 bases at V and 6 bases at J, with 7 bases in the middle. The CDR3: CASSINRDGYTF. DNA for the CDR3: TGTGCCAGTAGTATAAACAGGGATGGCTACACCTTC.

The CDR3: CATSDAGRGLDQPQHF. Here the CDR3 DNA reads TGTGCCACCAGTGACGCGGGCAGGGGGCTCGATCAGCCCCAGCATTTT. J is TRBJ1-5 and V is TRBV24-1, with TRBD1 identical over 8 bases. Germline lookup yields CDR1 KGHDR and CDR2 SFDVKD. The CDR3 length is 16 residues. J lost 5 bases, V lost 4 bases, and 9 bases had no gene match.

This clone was counted once. The chain has TRBV28 and TRBJ1-5; D not certain. This CDR3 has 14 residues. Trimming removed 3 bases from V and 2 bases from J, with 8 bases in between. Germline lookup yields CDR1 MDHEN and CDR2 SYDVKM. The CDR3 is CASSFSPGNQPQHF. In nucleotides, the CDR3 is TGTGCCAGCAGTTTTAGCCCCGGCAATCAGCCCCAGCATTTT.

This rearrangement joins TRBV27 to TRBJ1-2; D call uncertain. This CDR3 has 14 amino acids. Between the trimmed V and J ends, which lost 8 bases and 0 bases, there was a span of 13 bases. CDR1 MNHEY and CDR2 SMNVEV come from the germline V gene (reference sequence). CDR3 nucleotides: TGTGCCAGCGGTCCGCGGGAGCCTAACTATGGCTACACCTTC. Protein product: CASGPREPNYGYTF.

The rearrangement uses TRBV2 and TRBJ1-2; 11 bases agree with TRBD1. The CDR3 is 15 residues long. Germline CDR1 is SNHLY and CDR2 is FYNNEI. Germline trimming cut 6 bases from V and 2 bases from J; bases unmatched to any gene: 5. In DNA, the CDR3 is TGTGCCAGCAGGGCCGGACAGGGGGCAAACTATGGCTACACCTTC. Protein sequence: CASRAGQGANYGYTF.